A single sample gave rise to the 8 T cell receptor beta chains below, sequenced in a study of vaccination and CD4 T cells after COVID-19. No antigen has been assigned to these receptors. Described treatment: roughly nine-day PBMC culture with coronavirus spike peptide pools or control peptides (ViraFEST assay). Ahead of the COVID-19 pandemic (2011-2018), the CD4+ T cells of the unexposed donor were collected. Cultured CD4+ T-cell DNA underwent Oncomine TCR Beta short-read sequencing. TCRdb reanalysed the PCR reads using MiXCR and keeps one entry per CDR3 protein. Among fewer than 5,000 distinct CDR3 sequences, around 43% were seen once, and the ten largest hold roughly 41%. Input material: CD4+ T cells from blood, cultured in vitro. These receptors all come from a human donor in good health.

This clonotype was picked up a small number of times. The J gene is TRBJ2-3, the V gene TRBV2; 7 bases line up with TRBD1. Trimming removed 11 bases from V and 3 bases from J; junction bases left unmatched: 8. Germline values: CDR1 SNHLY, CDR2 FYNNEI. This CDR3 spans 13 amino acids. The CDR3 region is CALSTGTTDTQYF. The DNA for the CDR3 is TGTGCCCTTTCGACAGGGACAACAGATACGCAGTATTTT.

This CDR3 reads CSAYLGTQYF. The CDR3 DNA reads TGCAGTGCTTACCTGGGTACGCAGTATTTT. The chain combines TRBV20-1 with TRBJ2-3; D not resolved. Trimming pared 5 bases from V and 8 bases from J, leaving 8 bases between. This CDR3 is 10 amino acids long. Per germline, CDR1 DFQATT and CDR2 SNEGSKA (reference sequence).

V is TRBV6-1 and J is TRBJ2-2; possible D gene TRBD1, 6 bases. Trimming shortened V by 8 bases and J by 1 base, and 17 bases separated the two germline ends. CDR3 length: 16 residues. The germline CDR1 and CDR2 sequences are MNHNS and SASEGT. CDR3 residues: CASVFEQGLNTGELFF. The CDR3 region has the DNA TGTGCCAGCGTATTTGAACAGGGTTTGAACACCGGGGAGCTGTTTTTT.

For the CDR3, the DNA is TGTGCCAGTGGGGTATACTCCTACGAGCAGTACTTC. Translated, it gives CASGVYSYEQYF. The chain joins TRBV25-1 to TRBJ2-7; D unclear. There are 12 residues in the CDR3. Germline V CDR1 and CDR2: MGHDK, SYGVNS. V gave up 9 bases and J gave up 0 bases, with 9 bases separating them.

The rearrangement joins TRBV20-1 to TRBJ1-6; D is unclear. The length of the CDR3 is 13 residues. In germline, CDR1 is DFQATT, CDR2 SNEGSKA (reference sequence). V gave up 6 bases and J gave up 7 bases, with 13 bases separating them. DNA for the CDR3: TGCAGTGCGAAGGGCAGCGAGAATTCACCCCTCCACTTT. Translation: CSAKGSENSPLHF.

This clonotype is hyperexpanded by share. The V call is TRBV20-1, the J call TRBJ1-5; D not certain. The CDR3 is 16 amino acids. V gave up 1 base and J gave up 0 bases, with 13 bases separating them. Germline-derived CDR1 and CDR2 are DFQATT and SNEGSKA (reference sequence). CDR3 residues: CSARVGHSYSNQPQHF. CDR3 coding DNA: TGCAGTGCTAGAGTCGGCCACTCTTATAGCAATCAGCCCCAGCATTTT.

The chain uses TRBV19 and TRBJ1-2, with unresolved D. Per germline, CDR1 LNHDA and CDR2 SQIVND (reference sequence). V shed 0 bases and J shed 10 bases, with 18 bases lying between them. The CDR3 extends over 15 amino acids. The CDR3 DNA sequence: TGTGCCAGTAGTATAGAACGGACGTTGGGCGCCGACTACACCTTC. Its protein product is CASSIERTLGADYTF.

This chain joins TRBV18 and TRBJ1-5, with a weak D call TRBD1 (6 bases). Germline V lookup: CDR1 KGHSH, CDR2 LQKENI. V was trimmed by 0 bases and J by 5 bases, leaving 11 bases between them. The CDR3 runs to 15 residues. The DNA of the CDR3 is TGTGCCAGCTCACCACCGGGGGGGCGGGATCAGCCCCAGCATTTT. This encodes CASSPPGGRDQPQHF.